One sample yielded the 3 T cell receptor beta chains listed below, sequenced in a study of cytomegalovirus exposure and HLA in healthy donors. Using immunoSEQ multiplex PCR, the repertoire was profiled, and TCRdb retains in-frame clones only, with some absent. The sample holds fewer than 200,000 clones, 80% to 85% seen once. The sequencing input was PBMCs. The origin of the receptors is a woman between 18 and 29 years old in good health and CMV-seropositive.

The genes are TRBV5-1 and TRBJ1-1; no clear D. The CDR3 is 13 residues long. Trimming shortened V by 0 bases and J by 4 bases, and 7 bases separated the two germline ends. Germline values: CDR1 SGHRS, CDR2 YFSETQ. CDR3 amino acids: CASSLDVATEAFF. In DNA form, the CDR3 reads TGCGCCAGCAGCTTGGATGTGGCCACTGAAGCTTTCTTT.

The chain joins TRBV7-2 to TRBJ2-1; 7 bases match TRBD1. The V and J ends lost 4 bases and 5 bases, in that order; junction bases with no gene match: 8. The germline CDR1 and CDR2 sequences are SGHTA and FQGNSA. The CDR3 loop spans 15 amino acids. This chain's CDR3 is CASSSGTAFDNEQFF. CDR3 sequence (DNA): TGTGCCAGCAGCTCCGGGACAGCCTTCGACAATGAGCAGTTCTTC.

The chain combines TRBV19 with TRBJ1-2; the D is unclear. From germline, CDR1 is LNHDA and CDR2 SQIVND (reference sequence). The V and J ends lost 6 bases and 5 bases respectively, with 13 bases between them. The CDR3 has 13 amino acids. The CDR3 DNA reads as TGTGCCAGTAGCCTTGGTGAGGGTTATGGCTACACCTTC. It specifies CASSLGEGYGYTF. Drawing the rest from reference TRBV19 and TRBJ1-2, the complete variable domain is DGGITQSPKYLFRKEGQNVTLSCEQNLNHDAMYWYRQDPGQGLRLIYYSQIVNDFQKGDIAEGYSVSREKKESFPLTVTSAQKNPTAFYLCASSLGEGYGYTFGSGTRLTVV.